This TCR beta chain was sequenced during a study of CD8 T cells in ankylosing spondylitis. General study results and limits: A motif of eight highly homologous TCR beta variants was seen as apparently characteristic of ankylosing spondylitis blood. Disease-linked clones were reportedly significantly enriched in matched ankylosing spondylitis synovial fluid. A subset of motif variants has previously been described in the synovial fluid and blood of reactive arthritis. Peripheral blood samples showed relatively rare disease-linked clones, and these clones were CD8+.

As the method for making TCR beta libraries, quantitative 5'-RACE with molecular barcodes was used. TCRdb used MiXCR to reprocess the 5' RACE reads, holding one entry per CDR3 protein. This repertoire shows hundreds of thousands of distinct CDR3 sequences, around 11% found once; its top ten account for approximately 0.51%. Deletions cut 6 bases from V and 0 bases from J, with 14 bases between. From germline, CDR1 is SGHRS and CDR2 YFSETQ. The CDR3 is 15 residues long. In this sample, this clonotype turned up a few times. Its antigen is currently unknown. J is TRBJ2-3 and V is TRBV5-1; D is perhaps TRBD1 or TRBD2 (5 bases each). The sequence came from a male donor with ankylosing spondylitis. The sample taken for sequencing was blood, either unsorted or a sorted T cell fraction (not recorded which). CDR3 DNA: TGCGCCAGCACCTCCGGGACGACTAGCACAGATACGCAGTATTTT. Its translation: CASTSGTTSTDTQYF. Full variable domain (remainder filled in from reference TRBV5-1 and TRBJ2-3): KAGVTQTPRYLIKTRGQQVTLSCSPISGHRSVSWYQQTPGQGLQFLFEYFSETQRNKGNFPGRFSGRQFSNSRSEMNVSTLELGDSALYLCASTSGTTSTDTQYFGPGTRLTVL.